This T cell receptor (beta chain) was recorded in a study of T-cell memory formation after mild COVID-19. Study overall: TCR clusters largely stayed donor specific. Study-wide results and limits: A subset of responding clones appeared in pre-infection memory, suggesting cross-reactive memory joined.

Regarding this clonotype: As yet, its antigen is unknown.

The TCR alpha and TCR beta cDNA libraries, bearing sample barcodes and UMIs, were generated by 5'RACE using constant-segment primers. TCRdb re-called the 5' RACE reads with MiXCR, one entry per CDR3 protein. The sample has 450,000 to 650,000 distinct CDR3 sequences, roughly 21% seen once; the top ten hold around 9.2%. The CDR3 consists of 14 residues. Between the trimmed V and J ends, which lost 3 bases and 4 bases, there was a span of 14 bases. Germline V gives CDR1 DFQATT, CDR2 SNEGSKA (reference sequence). This receptor was taken from an adult woman who had mild COVID-19 (a few samples of this study predate the infection). Cell type and time point are not known. This rearrangement joins TRBV20-1 to TRBJ2-3; TRBD2 is a possible D gene (6 bases). The material sequenced was PBMCs or a T cell subset sorted from them (not recorded which). The DNA of the CDR3 is TGCAGTGCTAGGCGGGATAGCGCCCCAGATACGCAGTATTTT. Its protein product is CSARRDSAPDTQYF.